The next 12 T cell receptor beta chains were all read from a single sample in a study of blood T cell repertoires in COVID-19. Assay: immunoSEQ multiplex PCR; the TCRdb copy retains only in-frame clones and omits some. The table has 280,000 or so clones, roughly nine tenths seen once. The sample consisted of PBMCs or T cells enriched from blood (not recorded which). These receptors were collected from a woman between 35 and 50 years old who had recovered from COVID-19.

This chain joins TRBV4-1 and TRBJ2-3; D unclear. The V gene lost 1 base and the J gene lost 4 bases, with 3 bases spanning the gap. The CDR3 covers 12 residues. Germline loops: CDR1 MGHRA, CDR2 YSYEKL. This CDR3 is CASSQAADTQYF. The CDR3 DNA follows: TGCGCCAGCAGCCAAGCAGCAGATACGCAGTATTTT.

The rearrangement links TRBV5-6 to TRBJ2-1; TRBD2 matches 7 bases. In germline, CDR1 is SGHDT, CDR2 YYEEEE. The CDR3 is 15 residues long. V was pared by 4 bases and J by 6 bases, with 10 bases of the junction left unmatched. The CDR3 here is CASSREGRNTNEQFF. The CDR3 DNA is TGTGCCAGCAGCAGGGAGGGCAGGAATACCAATGAGCAGTTCTTC.

This chain joins TRBV4-3 and TRBJ2-1; D remains unclear. The CDR3 spans 15 residues. With 1 base removed from V and 7 bases from J, the gap between germline ends came to 14 bases. Germline lookup yields CDR1 LGHNA and CDR2 YSLEER. CDR3 sequence reads: CASSQGPLASNEQFF. Here the CDR3 DNA reads TGCGCCAGCAGCCAAGGTCCCCTGGCTTCTAATGAGCAGTTCTTC.

The table lists this clone with a count of one. The chain is built from TRBV3-1 (or the pseudogene TRBV3-2) and TRBJ1-4; D may be TRBD1 (5 bases). The germline CDR1 and CDR2 sequences are LGHDT and YNNKEL (reference sequence). CDR3 length: 15 amino acids. V gave up 1 base and J gave up 8 bases, with 14 bases separating them. The CDR3, as DNA: TGTGCCAGCAGCCAAGGGGGGGGATTAGGCGAAAAACTGTTTTTT. Its translation is CASSQGGGLGEKLFF.

This chain uses TRBV29-1 with TRBJ1-2; no reliable D call. The CDR3 has 14 amino acids. The germline V gene has CDR1 SQVTM and CDR2 ANQGSEA. V gave up 3 bases and J gave up 8 bases, with 19 bases separating them. DNA of the CDR3: TGCAGCGTTGAGAGAGCGTACGGGATTGGGGGCTACACCTTC. Its protein product is CSVERAYGIGGYTF.

V and J are TRBV4-1 and TRBJ2-2; D might be TRBD1 (6 bases). The CDR3 has 18 residues. Germline CDR1 reads MGHRA; CDR2 reads YSYEKL. V lost 0 bases and J lost 6, with 20 bases in between. The CDR3 loop reads CASSQDPPGAGVPGELFF. CDR3 coding DNA: TGCGCCAGCAGCCAAGATCCCCCCGGGGCAGGGGTCCCCGGGGAGCTGTTTTTT.

This chain connects TRBV9 to TRBJ2-7; the match to TRBD2 covers 8 bases. Trimming at V came to 2 bases and at J to 4 bases, leaving 5 bases not matched to a gene. This CDR3 has 14 amino acids. CDR1 is SGDLS, CDR2 YYNGEE, per germline. For the CDR3, the DNA is TGTGCCAGCAGCGTTTCAGCGGGAGTATACGAGCAGTACTTC. It is translated as CASSVSAGVYEQYF.

This clone was found once. The J gene is TRBJ2-7, the V gene TRBV6-2 or TRBV6-3; 11 bases match TRBD1. The CDR3 has 15 residues. Germline-derived CDR1 and CDR2 are MNHEY and SVGEGT. J lost 4 bases, V lost 2 bases, and 4 bases had no gene match. This chain's CDR3 is CASSYQDRGLYEQYF. The CDR3 bases are TGTGCCAGCAGTTACCAGGACAGGGGGCTTTACGAGCAGTACTTC.

The chain employs TRBV2 and TRBJ1-5; 7 nucleotides agree with TRBD1. CDR3 length: 14 residues. Germline trimming cut 4 bases from V and 5 bases from J; bases unmatched to any gene: 5. Germline lookup yields CDR1 SNHLY and CDR2 FYNNEI. The CDR3 region has the DNA TGTGCCAGCAGTGTACAGGGGCTCGATCAGCCCCAGCATTTT. It yields the protein CASSVQGLDQPQHF.

The gene calls are TRBV19 and TRBJ2-3; 9 bases map to TRBD2. CDR1 is LNHDA, CDR2 SQIVND, per germline (reference sequence). Unmatched junction bases numbered 8, after V lost 6 bases and J lost 4 bases. The CDR3 runs 15 residues. CDR3 nucleotides: TGTGCCAGTAGCTTTTTAGCGGGAGTGCCAGATACGCAGTATTTT. The encoded protein is CASSFLAGVPDTQYF.

V is TRBV28 and J is TRBJ2-3; D may be TRBD2 (5 bases). The CDR3 contains 18 residues. Trimming removed 5 bases from V and 5 bases from J, with 26 bases in between. Germline values: CDR1 MDHEN, CDR2 SYDVKM. This chain's CDR3 is CASSKDTPGKLVLDTQYF. The CDR3 nucleotides are TGTGCCAGCAGTAAAGATACTCCGGGGAAACTAGTGTTAGATACGCAGTATTTT.

J is TRBJ2-1 and V is TRBV18, with D unresolved. Between the trimmed V and J ends, which lost 5 bases and 2 bases, there was a span of 13 bases. Germline V gene sequence: CDR1 KGHSH, CDR2 LQKENI. This CDR3 is built from 15 residues. CDR3 DNA: TGTGCCAGCTCATCGTACCAAGCGACCTACAATGAGCAGTTCTTC. Protein: CASSSYQATYNEQFF. The full variable domain, with the rest looked up from reference TRBV18 and TRBJ2-1, is NAGVMQNPRHLVRRRGQEARLRCSPMKGHSHVYWYRQLPEEGLKFMVYLQKENIIDESGMPKERFSAEFPKEGPSILRIQQVVRGDSAAYFCASSSYQATYNEQFFGPGTRLTVL.